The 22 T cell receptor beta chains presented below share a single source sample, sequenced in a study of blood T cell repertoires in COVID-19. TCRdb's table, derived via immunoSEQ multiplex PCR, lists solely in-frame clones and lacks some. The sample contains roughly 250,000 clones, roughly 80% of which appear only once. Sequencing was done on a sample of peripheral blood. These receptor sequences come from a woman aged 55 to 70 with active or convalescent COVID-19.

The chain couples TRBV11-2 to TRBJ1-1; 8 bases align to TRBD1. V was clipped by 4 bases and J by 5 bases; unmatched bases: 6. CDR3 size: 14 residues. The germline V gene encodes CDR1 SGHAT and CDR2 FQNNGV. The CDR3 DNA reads TGTGCCAGCAGCTCCCGGACAGGGAAAACTGAAGCTTTCTTT. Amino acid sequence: CASSSRTGKTEAFF.

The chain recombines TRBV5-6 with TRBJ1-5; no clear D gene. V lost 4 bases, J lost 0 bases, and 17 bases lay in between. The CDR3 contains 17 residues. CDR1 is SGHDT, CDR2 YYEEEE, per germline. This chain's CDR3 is CASSTRGRVYSNQPQHF. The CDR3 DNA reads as TGTGCCAGCAGCACACGAGGGAGGGTGTATAGCAATCAGCCCCAGCATTTT. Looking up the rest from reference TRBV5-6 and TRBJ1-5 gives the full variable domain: DAGVTQSPTHLIKTRGQQVTLRCSPKSGHDTVSWYQQALGQGPQFIFQYYEEEERQRGNFPDRFSGHQFPNYSSELNVNALLLGDSALYLCASSTRGRVYSNQPQHFGDGTRLSIL.

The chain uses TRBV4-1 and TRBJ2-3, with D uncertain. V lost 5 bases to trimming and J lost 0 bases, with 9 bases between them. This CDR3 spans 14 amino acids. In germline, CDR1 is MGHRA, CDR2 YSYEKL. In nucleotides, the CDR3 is TGCGCCAGCAGCGGGCAGCCTAGCACAGATACGCAGTATTTT. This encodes CASSGQPSTDTQYF.

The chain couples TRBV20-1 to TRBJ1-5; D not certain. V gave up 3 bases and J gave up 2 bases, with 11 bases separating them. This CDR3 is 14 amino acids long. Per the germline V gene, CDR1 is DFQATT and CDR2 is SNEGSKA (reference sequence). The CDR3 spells CSASRWQGNQPQHF. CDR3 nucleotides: TGCAGTGCTAGTAGATGGCAGGGCAATCAGCCCCAGCATTTT.

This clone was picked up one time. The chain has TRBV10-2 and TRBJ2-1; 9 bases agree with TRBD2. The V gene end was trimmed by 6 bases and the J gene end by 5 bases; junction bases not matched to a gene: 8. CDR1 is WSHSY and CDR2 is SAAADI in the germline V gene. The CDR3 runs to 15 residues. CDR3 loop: CASSYTSGPNNEQFF. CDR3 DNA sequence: TGCGCCAGCAGCTACACTAGCGGGCCGAACAATGAGCAGTTCTTC.

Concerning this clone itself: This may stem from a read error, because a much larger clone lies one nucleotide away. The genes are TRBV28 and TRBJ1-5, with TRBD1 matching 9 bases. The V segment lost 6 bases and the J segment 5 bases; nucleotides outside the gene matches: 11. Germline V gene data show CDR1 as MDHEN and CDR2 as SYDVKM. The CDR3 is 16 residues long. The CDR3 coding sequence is TGTGCCAGCAGGGGACAGGGTTTGGGGAAGGATCAGCCCCAGCATTTT. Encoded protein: CASRGQGLGKDQPQHF.

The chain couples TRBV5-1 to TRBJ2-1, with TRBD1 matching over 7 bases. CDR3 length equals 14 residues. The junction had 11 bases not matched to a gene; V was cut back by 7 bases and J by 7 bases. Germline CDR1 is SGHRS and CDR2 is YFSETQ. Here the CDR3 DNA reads TGCGCCAGCTCAAGGTCAGGGGGAGAAAATGAGCAGTTCTTC. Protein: CASSRSGGENEQFF.

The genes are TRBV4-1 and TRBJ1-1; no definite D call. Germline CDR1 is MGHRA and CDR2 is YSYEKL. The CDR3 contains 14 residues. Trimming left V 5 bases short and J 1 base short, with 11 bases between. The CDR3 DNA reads TGCGCCAGCAGCTCGCACTACGGGAACACTGAAGCTTTCTTT. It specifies CASSSHYGNTEAFF.

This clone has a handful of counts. DNA for the CDR3: TGCAGCGTTGGAGATCCCCCGATTTGGCGACAGGGGGGGGGCTACACCTTC. As protein: CSVGDPPIWRQGGGYTF. This rearrangement joins TRBV29-1 to TRBJ1-2; 9 nucleotides align to TRBD1. The J segment lost 8 bases and the V segment lost 4 bases, leaving 20 bases of the junction unmatched. This CDR3 has 17 residues. CDR1 and CDR2 (germline): SQVTM, ANQGSEA.

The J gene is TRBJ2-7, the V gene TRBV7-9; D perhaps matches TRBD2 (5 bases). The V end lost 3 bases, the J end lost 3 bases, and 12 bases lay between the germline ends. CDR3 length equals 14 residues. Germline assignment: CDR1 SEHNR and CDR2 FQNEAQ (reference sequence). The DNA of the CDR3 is TGTGCCAGCAGCTTCCGGGATGTCGGCTACGAGCAGTACTTC. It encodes CASSFRDVGYEQYF.

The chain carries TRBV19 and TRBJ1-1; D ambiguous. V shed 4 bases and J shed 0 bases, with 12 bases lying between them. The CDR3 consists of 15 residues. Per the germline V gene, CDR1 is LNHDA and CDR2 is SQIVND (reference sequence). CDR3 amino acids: CASSTHRRVNTEAFF. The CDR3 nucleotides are TGTGCCAGTAGTACCCATCGGAGGGTGAACACTGAAGCTTTCTTT. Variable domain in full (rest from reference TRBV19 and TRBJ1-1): DGGITQSPKYLFRKEGQNVTLSCEQNLNHDAMYWYRQDPGQGLRLIYYSQIVNDFQKGDIAEGYSVSREKKESFPLTVTSAQKNPTAFYLCASSTHRRVNTEAFFGQGTRLTVV.

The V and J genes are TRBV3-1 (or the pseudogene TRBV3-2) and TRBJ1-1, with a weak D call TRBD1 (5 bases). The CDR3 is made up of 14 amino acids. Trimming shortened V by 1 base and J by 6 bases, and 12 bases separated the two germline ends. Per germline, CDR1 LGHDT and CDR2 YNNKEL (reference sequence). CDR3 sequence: CASSQGGVEAEAFF. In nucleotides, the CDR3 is TGTGCCAGCAGCCAAGGGGGGGTTGAGGCTGAAGCTTTCTTT.

Here the CDR3 DNA reads TGTGCCGGGGGGGAGCAGGTCTACGAGCAGTACTTC. Its translation is CAGGEQVYEQYF. The chain has TRBV6-5 and TRBJ2-7; the match to TRBD2 covers 7 bases. J lost 3 bases, V lost 11 bases, and 7 bases had no gene match. CDR3 length equals 12 residues. Per germline, CDR1 MNHEY and CDR2 SVGAGI.

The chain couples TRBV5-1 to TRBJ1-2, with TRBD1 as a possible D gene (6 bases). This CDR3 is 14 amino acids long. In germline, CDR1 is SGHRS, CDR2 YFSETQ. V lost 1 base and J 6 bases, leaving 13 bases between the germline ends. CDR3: CASSLRQVGDGYTF. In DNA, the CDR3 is TGCGCCAGCAGCTTGCGACAGGTGGGGGATGGCTACACCTTC.

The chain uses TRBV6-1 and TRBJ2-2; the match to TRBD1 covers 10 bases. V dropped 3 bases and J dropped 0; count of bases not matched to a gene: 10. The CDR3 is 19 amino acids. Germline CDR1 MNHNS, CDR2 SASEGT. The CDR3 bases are TGTGCCAGCAGTGACAGGCCGGGACAGGGGACCCCGAACACCGGGGAGCTGTTTTTT. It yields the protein CASSDRPGQGTPNTGELFF.

CDR3 residues: CAICGSGGDEQYF. The CDR3 nucleotides are TGTGCCATTTGCGGGAGCGGGGGGGACGAGCAGTACTTC. The rearrangement joins TRBV28 to TRBJ2-7; 10 nucleotides line up with TRBD2. From germline, CDR1 is MDHEN and CDR2 SYDVKM. Unmatched junction bases numbered 8, after V lost 10 bases and J lost 5 bases. The CDR3 runs 13 residues. Full variable domain (remainder filled in from reference TRBV28 and TRBJ2-7): DVKVTQSSRYLVKRTGEKVFLECVQDMDHENMFWYRQDPGLGLRLIYFSYDVKMKEKGDIPEGYSVSREKKERFSLILESASTNQTSMYLCAICGSGGDEQYFGPGTRLTVT.

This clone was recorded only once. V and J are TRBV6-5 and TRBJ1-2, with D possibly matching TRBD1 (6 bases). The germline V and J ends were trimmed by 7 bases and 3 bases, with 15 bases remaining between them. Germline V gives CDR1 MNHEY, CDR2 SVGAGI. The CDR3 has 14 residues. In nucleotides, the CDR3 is TGTGCCAGCACCACAGGGTCAGGGGACTATGGCTACACCTTC. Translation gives CASTTGSGDYGYTF.

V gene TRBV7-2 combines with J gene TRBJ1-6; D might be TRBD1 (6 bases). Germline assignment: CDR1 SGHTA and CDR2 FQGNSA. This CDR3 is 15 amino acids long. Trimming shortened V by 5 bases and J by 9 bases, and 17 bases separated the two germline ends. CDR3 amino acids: CASSPPGHGISPLHF. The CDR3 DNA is TGTGCCAGCAGCCCGCCGGGACATGGAATTTCACCCCTCCACTTT.

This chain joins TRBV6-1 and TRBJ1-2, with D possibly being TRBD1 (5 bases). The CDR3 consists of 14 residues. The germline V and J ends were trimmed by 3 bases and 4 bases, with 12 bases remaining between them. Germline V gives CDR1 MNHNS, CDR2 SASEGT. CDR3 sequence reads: CASSEGEGSYGYTF. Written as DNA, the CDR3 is TGTGCCAGCAGTGAGGGGGAGGGGTCCTATGGCTACACCTTC.

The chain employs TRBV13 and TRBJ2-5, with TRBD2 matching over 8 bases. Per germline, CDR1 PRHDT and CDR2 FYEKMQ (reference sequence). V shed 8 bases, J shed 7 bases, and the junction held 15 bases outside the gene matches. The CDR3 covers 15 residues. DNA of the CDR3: TGTGCCAGCGCGAGTAGCGGGGACCCCTCCAGGACCCAGTACTTC. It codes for CASASSGDPSRTQYF. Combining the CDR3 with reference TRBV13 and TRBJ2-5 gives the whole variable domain AAGVIQSPRHLIKEKRETATLKCYPIPRHDTVYWYQQGPGQDPQFLISFYEKMQSDKGSIPDRFSAQQFSDYHSELNMSSLELGDSALYFCASASSGDPSRTQYFGPGTRLLVL.

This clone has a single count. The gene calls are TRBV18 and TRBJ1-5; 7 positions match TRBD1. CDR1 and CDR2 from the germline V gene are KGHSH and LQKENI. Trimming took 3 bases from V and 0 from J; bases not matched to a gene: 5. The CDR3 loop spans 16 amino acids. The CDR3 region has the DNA TGTGCCAGCTCACCTTCGACAGGGTATAGCAATCAGCCCCAGCATTTT. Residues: CASSPSTGYSNQPQHF.

CDR3 protein: CASSLGSSSYNEQFF. In DNA form, the CDR3 reads TGTGCCAGCAGCTTAGGGTCGAGCTCCTACAATGAGCAGTTCTTC. The chain combines TRBV7-2 with TRBJ2-1; D gene uncertain. The V and J ends lost 1 base and 0 bases respectively, with 7 bases between them. Per the germline V gene, CDR1 is SGHTA and CDR2 is FQGNSA. The CDR3 spans 15 residues.